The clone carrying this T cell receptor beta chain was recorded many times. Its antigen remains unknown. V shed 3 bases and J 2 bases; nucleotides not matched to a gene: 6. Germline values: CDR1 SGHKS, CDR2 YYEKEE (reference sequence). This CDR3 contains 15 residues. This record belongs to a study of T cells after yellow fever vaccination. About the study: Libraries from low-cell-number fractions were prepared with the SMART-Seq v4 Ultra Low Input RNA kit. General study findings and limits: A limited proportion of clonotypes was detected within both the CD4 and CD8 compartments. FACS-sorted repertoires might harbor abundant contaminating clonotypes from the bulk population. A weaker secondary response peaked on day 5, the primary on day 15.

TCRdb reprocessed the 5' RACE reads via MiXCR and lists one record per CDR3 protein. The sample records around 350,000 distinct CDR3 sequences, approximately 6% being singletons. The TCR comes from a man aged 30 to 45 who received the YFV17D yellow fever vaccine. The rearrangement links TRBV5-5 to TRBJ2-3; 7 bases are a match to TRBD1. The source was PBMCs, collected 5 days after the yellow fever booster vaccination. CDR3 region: CASSWRTGYTDTQYF. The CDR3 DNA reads TGTGCCAGCAGCTGGAGGACAGGTTACACAGATACGCAGTATTTT. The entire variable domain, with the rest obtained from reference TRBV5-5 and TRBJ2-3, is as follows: DAGVTQSPTHLIKTRGQQVTLRCSPISGHKSVSWYQQVLGQGPQFIFQYYEKEERGRGNFPDRFSARQFPNYSSELNVNALLLGDSALYLCASSWRTGYTDTQYFGPGTRLTVL.